The 6 T cell receptor beta chains listed next were all sequenced from one sample in a study of blood T cell repertoires in COVID-19. Generated by immunoSEQ multiplex PCR, the TCRdb table keeps only in-frame clones and is missing some. The sample yields around 250,000 clones, 84% seen once. Source material: peripheral blood. The origin of the receptors is a middle-aged woman who had recovered from COVID-19.

V is TRBV7-9 and J is TRBJ1-1; no clear D gene. Germline loops: CDR1 SEHNR, CDR2 FQNEAQ (reference sequence). The length of the CDR3 is 15 residues. With 0 bases removed from V and 4 bases from J, the gap between germline ends came to 12 bases. This CDR3 reads CASSLARWEATEAFF. The CDR3 DNA reads as TGTGCCAGCAGCTTAGCGCGTTGGGAGGCCACTGAAGCTTTCTTT.

This rearrangement joins TRBV5-6 to TRBJ1-5; TRBD1 aligns across 8 bases. Germline values: CDR1 SGHDT, CDR2 YYEEEE. J was trimmed by 0 bases and V by 2 bases; bases with no gene match: 4. The CDR3 spans 16 residues. This CDR3 is CASSFRQGHSNQPQHF. Here the CDR3 DNA reads TGTGCCAGCAGCTTTCGACAGGGGCATAGCAATCAGCCCCAGCATTTT.

CDR3 loop: CASSRTAANYGYTF. In nucleotides, the CDR3 is TGTGCCAGCAGCCGGACAGCTGCTAACTATGGCTACACCTTC. This sequence joins TRBV6-4 and TRBJ1-2; D may be TRBD1 (6 bases). The CDR3 is 14 residues long. Per germline, CDR1 MRHNA and CDR2 SNTAGT. V lost 6 bases and J lost 0, with 11 bases in between.

This rearrangement joins TRBV7-6 to TRBJ1-1; a weak D match, TRBD1 (6 bases). The V end lost 4 bases, the J end lost 4 bases, and 16 bases lay between the germline ends. CDR1 is SGHVS, CDR2 FNYEAQ, per germline. The CDR3 totals 15 residues. CDR3 in amino acids: CASSSDRQVGTEAFF. CDR3 DNA sequence: TGTGCCAGCAGCTCCGACCGACAGGTGGGCACTGAAGCTTTCTTT. The full variable domain, completed using reference TRBV7-6 and TRBJ1-1, is GAGVSQSPRYKVTKRGQDVALRCDPISGHVSLYWYRQALGQGPEFLTYFNYEAQQDKSGLPNDRFSAERPEGSISTLTIQRTEQRDSAMYRCASSSDRQVGTEAFFGQGTRLTVV.

The chain recombines TRBV13 with TRBJ2-1; perhaps TRBD2 as D (7 bases). This CDR3 is 17 amino acids long. Germline-derived CDR1 and CDR2 are PRHDT and FYEKMQ (reference sequence). Trimming pared 5 bases from V and 4 bases from J, leaving 21 bases between. The CDR3 loop is CASSQPRGGGAYNEQFF. Written as DNA, the CDR3 is TGTGCCAGCAGCCAACCCAGAGGAGGGGGGGCTTACAATGAGCAGTTCTTC.

This chain uses TRBV25-1 with TRBJ2-5; D is undetermined. CDR1 MGHDK and CDR2 SYGVNS come from the germline V gene. This CDR3 comprises 13 residues. Trimming took off 1 base at V and 4 bases at J, with 7 bases between the two ends. CDR3 loop: CASSESFRETQYF. The CDR3 DNA is TGTGCCAGCAGTGAATCTTTTCGAGAGACCCAGTACTTC.